This passage covers 10 T cell receptor beta chains from one sample sequenced in a study of blood T cell repertoires in COVID-19. Assay: immunoSEQ multiplex PCR; the TCRdb copy retains only in-frame clones and omits some. The sample lists roughly 84,000 clones, about four fifths occurring once. The sample consisted of peripheral blood. These receptors originate from a woman between 35 and 50 years old with active or convalescent COVID-19.

This chain joins TRBV6-5 and TRBJ1-4; TRBD1 aligns across 9 bases. V was pared by 10 bases and J by 8 bases, with 14 bases of the junction left unmatched. In germline, CDR1 is MNHEY, CDR2 SVGAGI. CDR3 size: 15 residues. The CDR3 sequence: CATHSLQGASEKLFF. In nucleotides, the CDR3 is TGTGCCACCCATTCCCTACAGGGGGCAAGCGAAAAACTGTTTTTT.

This clone came up once. V is TRBV5-1 and J is TRBJ1-2, with 7 bases matching TRBD1. The junction had 4 bases not matched to a gene; V was cut back by 2 bases and J by 3 bases. The CDR3 covers 14 residues. Germline CDR1 SGHRS, CDR2 YFSETQ. In DNA, the CDR3 is TGCGCCAGCAGCTTCAGGGGGTCATACTATGGCTACACCTTC. It translates to CASSFRGSYYGYTF. The full variable domain, its missing parts supplied by reference TRBV5-1 and TRBJ1-2, is KAGVTQTPRYLIKTRGQQVTLSCSPISGHRSVSWYQQTPGQGLQFLFEYFSETQRNKGNFPGRFSGRQFSNSRSEMNVSTLELGDSALYLCASSFRGSYYGYTFGSGTRLTVV.

The CDR3 loop is CASSGGGNYGYTF. The CDR3, as DNA: TGTGCCAGCAGCGGCGGGGGGAACTATGGCTACACCTTC. The chain joins TRBV9 to TRBJ1-2; perhaps TRBD1 as D (5 bases). CDR3 length: 13 residues. The germline V gene has CDR1 SGDLS and CDR2 YYNGEE. The germline V and J ends were trimmed by 3 bases and 2 bases, with 8 bases remaining between them.

The genes are TRBV29-1 and TRBJ2-5; unclear D gene. Germline V gene data show CDR1 as SQVTM and CDR2 as ANQGSEA. The V gene lost 7 bases and the J gene lost 5 bases, with 8 bases spanning the gap. The CDR3 loop spans 10 amino acids. The CDR3 region is CSASRETQYF. The CDR3 nucleotides are TGCAGCGCTTCACGGGAGACCCAGTACTTC.

The rearrangement links TRBV11-2 to TRBJ2-2, with 7 bases identical to TRBD2. With 3 bases clipped from V and 1 base from J, the junction kept 5 bases outside the gene matches. The CDR3 contains 16 residues. Germline V gene data show CDR1 as SGHAT and CDR2 as FQNNGV. The CDR3 is CASSLREFGNTGELFF. CDR3 nucleotide sequence: TGTGCCAGCAGCTTGCGGGAGTTCGGGAACACCGGGGAGCTGTTTTTT.

The CDR3 sequence is CSVEVPLDSFYGYTF. CDR3 DNA sequence: TGCAGCGTTGAAGTACCCCTGGACAGCTTCTATGGCTACACCTTC. The V and J genes are TRBV29-1 and TRBJ1-2; TRBD1 might be the D (6 bases). The CDR3 contains 15 residues. Trimming pared 1 base from V and 4 bases from J, leaving 16 bases between. Germline-derived CDR1 and CDR2 are SQVTM and ANQGSEA. Filled out from reference TRBV29-1 and TRBJ1-2, the complete variable domain reads SAVISQKPSRDICQRGTSLTIQCQVDSQVTMMFWYRQQPGQSLTLIATANQGSEATYESGFVIDKFPISRPNLTFSTLTVSNMSPEDSSIYLCSVEVPLDSFYGYTFGSGTRLTVV.

The gene calls are TRBV27 and TRBJ1-4; 10 positions match TRBD1. Trimming at V came to 3 bases and at J to 11 bases, leaving 6 bases not matched to a gene. The CDR3 is 14 amino acids. Germline V gene lookup returns CDR1 MNHEY and CDR2 SMNVEV (reference sequence). The chain's CDR3 is CASSFRDRGGKLFF. The DNA of the CDR3 is TGTGCCAGCAGTTTTAGGGACAGGGGTGGCAAACTGTTTTTT.

The CDR3 DNA follows: TGTGCCAGCAGCGAGCTTCCGGGACAGGGTGATGGCTACACCTTC. Amino acids: CASSELPGQGDGYTF. The genes are TRBV7-6 and TRBJ1-2, with 9 positions matching TRBD1. In germline, CDR1 is SGHVS, CDR2 FNYEAQ. There are 15 residues in the CDR3. The V and J ends lost 5 bases and 6 bases, in that order; junction bases with no gene match: 10.

This chain connects TRBV10-1 to TRBJ2-7; D not certain. This CDR3 region has 14 residues. V was trimmed by 3 bases and J by 0 bases, leaving 9 bases between them. Germline V gene lookup returns CDR1 WNHNN and CDR2 SYGVQD (reference sequence). CDR3 DNA: TGCGCCAGCAGTGACGGCCGGGTCTCCTACGAGCAGTACTTC. The encoded protein is CASSDGRVSYEQYF.

The rearrangement links TRBV2 to TRBJ1-1; possible D gene TRBD1, 5 bases. Germline CDR1 SNHLY, CDR2 FYNNEI. The length of the CDR3 is 16 residues. The V gene lost 5 bases and the J gene lost 1 base, with 17 bases spanning the gap. CDR3 in amino acids: CASSLNPGEKNTEAFF. The CDR3 bases are TGTGCCAGCAGTTTGAATCCGGGGGAGAAGAACACTGAAGCTTTCTTT. Drawing the rest from reference TRBV2 and TRBJ1-1, the complete variable domain is EPEVTQTPSHQVTQMGQEVILRCVPISNHLYFYWYRQILGQKVEFLVSFYNNEISEKSEIFDDQFSVERPDGSNFTLKIRSTKLEDSAMYFCASSLNPGEKNTEAFFGQGTRLTVV.